This T cell receptor beta chain was retrieved from a study of T cell repertoires in cytomegalovirus infection. General study points: The study found HLA-C-restricted CMV-specific TCR beta clonotypes dominating the ex vivo response.

TCRdb processed the reads anew with MiXCR; each CDR3 protein has one entry. The sample yields roughly 800,000 distinct CDR3 sequences, under 35% seen once. This CDR3 is 13 amino acids long. Trimming removed 6 bases at V and 4 bases at J, with 13 bases between. Germline values: CDR1 SEHNR, CDR2 FQNEAQ (reference sequence). As concerns this clonotype: What it recognizes is unknown.

Sample: cultured CD8+ T cells from PBMCs, taken from culture after CMV antigen stimulation. This receptor was taken from a human donor in good health (CMV status not recorded). Some clones in this sample may be carry-over from other donors' samples. The rearrangement links TRBV7-9 to TRBJ2-7, with D tentatively TRBD1 (6 bases). The CDR3 nucleotides are TGTGCCAGCAGAAGACAGGCTGATTACGAGCAGTACTTC. Its translation: CASRRQADYEQYF.